Below, one T cell receptor (beta chain) is given with its context. Its target is not known. These data are taken from a study of cytomegalovirus exposure and HLA in healthy donors. Overall study: A subsequent analysis reported that the approximately 120 validation repertoires were produced on the same platform that had also been used for the 500 to 700 first-cohort repertoires.

V lost 1 base, J lost 4 bases, and 5 bases stayed unmatched. The CDR3 sequence is 15 residues long. From germline, CDR1 is MGHRA and CDR2 YSYEKL. Findings and limits, study-wide: The study recorded about 160 TCR beta chains that were cytomegalovirus-associated.

Assay used: immunoSEQ multiplex PCR; TCRdb lists only in-frame clones, some missing. The table has about 360,000 clones, 86% seen once. The chain employs TRBV4-1 and TRBJ2-5; 8 nucleotides agree with TRBD2. This clonotype was sampled from a woman aged 18-29 years in good health and CMV-seronegative. The specimen sequenced was PBMCs. This chain's CDR3 is CASSQVSGRVETQYF. CDR3 sequence (DNA): TGCGCCAGCAGCCAAGTCAGCGGGAGAGTAGAGACCCAGTACTTC.